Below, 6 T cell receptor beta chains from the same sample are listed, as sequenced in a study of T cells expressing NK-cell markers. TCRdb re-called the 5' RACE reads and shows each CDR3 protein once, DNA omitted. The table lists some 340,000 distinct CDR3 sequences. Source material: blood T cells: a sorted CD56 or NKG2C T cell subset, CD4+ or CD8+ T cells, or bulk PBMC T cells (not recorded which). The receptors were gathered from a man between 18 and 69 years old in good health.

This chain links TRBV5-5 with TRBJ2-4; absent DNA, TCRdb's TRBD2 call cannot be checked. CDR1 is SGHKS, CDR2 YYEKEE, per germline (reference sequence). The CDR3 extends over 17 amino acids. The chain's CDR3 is CASSLRQGGGSENIQYF.

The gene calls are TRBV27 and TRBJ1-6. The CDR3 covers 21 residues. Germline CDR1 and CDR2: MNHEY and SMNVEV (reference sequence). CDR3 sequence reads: CASSLRANLPYRPLYNSPLHF.

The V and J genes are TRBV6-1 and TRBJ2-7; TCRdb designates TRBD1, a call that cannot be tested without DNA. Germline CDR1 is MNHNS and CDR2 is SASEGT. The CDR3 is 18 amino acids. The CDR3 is CASSVPQGTDYSSYEQYF.

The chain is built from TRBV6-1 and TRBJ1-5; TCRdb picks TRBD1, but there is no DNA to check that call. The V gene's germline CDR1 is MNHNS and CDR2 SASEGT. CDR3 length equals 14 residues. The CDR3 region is CASRRDSPDQPQHF.

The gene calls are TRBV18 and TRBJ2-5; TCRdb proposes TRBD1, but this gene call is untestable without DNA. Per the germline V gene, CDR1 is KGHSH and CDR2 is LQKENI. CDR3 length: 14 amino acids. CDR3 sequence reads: CASSSDSTQETQYF.

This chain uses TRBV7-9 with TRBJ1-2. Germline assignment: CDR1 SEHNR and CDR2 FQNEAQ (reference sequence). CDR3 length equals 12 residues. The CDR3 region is CASSSGKYGYTF.